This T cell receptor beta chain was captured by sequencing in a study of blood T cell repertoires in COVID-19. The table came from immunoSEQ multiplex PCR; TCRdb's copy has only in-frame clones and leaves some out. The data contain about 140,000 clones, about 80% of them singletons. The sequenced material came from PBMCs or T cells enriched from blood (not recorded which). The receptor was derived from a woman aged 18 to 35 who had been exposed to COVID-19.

CDR3 protein: CASSTLAGRVADTQYF. The DNA of the CDR3 is TGTGCCAGCAGCACCCTAGCGGGAAGGGTGGCAGATACGCAGTATTTT. The chain uses TRBV9 and TRBJ2-3; 9 bases agree with TRBD2. This CDR3 is built from 16 residues. Germline assignment: CDR1 SGDLS and CDR2 YYNGEE. V was clipped by 4 bases and J by 4 bases; unmatched bases: 10.